A single sample is the source of the 4 T cell receptor beta chains below, sequenced in a study of healthy donors' naive CD4 and CD8 T cells. Each TCR library used around 540 ng of total RNA and a linear amplification protocol. TCRdb fed the reads into MiXCR, producing one record per CDR3 protein. The sample has around 180,000 distinct CDR3 sequences; around 74% are singletons. Sequencing was done on a sample of naive CD4+ and CD8+ T cells sorted from blood, pooled from several donors. Source of these receptors: a pool of human donors in good health; the sample pools cells from several healthy donors.

The V and J genes are TRBV5-6 and TRBJ1-2; 9 bases are shared with TRBD1. Germline loops: CDR1 SGHDT, CDR2 YYEEEE. CDR3 length equals 16 residues. J was trimmed by 6 bases and V by 0 bases; bases with no gene match: 9. CDR3: CASSLAYGQGLHGYTF. DNA for the CDR3: TGTGCCAGCAGCTTGGCCTACGGACAGGGGCTTCATGGCTACACCTTC.

This chain connects TRBV29-1 to TRBJ1-2; no definite D call. CDR3 length: 12 residues. V lost 6 bases to trimming and J lost 6 bases, with 14 bases between them. The germline V gene has CDR1 SQVTM and CDR2 ANQGSEA. DNA of the CDR3: TGCAGCGTGGAACACCAGTACAATGGCTACACCTTC. It yields the protein CSVEHQYNGYTF. The variable domain in full, completed from reference TRBV29-1 and TRBJ1-2, reads SAVISQKPSRDICQRGTSLTIQCQVDSQVTMMFWYRQQPGQSLTLIATANQGSEATYESGFVIDKFPISRPNLTFSTLTVSNMSPEDSSIYLCSVEHQYNGYTFGSGTRLTVV.

This chain connects TRBV30 to TRBJ1-1, with no clear D. The CDR3 loop spans 14 amino acids. The V gene's germline CDR1 is GTSNPN and CDR2 SVGIG (reference sequence). Trimming shortened V by 0 bases and J by 2 bases, and 10 bases separated the two germline ends. This chain's CDR3 is CAWSVQQSNTEAFF. CDR3 DNA: TGTGCCTGGAGTGTACAACAGTCCAACACTGAAGCTTTCTTT.

The chain has TRBV29-1 and TRBJ2-3; D is possibly TRBD1 (6 bases). The V gene lost 7 bases and the J gene lost 4 bases, with 15 bases spanning the gap. Germline assignment: CDR1 SQVTM and CDR2 ANQGSEA. The length of the CDR3 is 13 residues. The CDR3 sequence is CSGDQGQSDTQYF. The CDR3 bases are TGCAGCGGGGATCAGGGGCAATCAGATACGCAGTATTTT.